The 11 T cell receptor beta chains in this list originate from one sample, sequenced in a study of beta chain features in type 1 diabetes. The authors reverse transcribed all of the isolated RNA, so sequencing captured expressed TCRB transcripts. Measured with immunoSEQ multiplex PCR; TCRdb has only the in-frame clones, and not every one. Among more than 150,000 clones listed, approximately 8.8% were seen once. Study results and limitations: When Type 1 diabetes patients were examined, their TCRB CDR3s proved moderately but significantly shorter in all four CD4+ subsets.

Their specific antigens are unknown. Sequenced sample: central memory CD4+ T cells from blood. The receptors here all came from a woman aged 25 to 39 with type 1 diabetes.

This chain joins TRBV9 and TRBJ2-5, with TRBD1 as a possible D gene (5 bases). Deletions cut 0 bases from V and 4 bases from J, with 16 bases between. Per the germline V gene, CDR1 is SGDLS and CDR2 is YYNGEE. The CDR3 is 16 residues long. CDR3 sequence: CASSVGRSTGGETQYF. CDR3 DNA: TGTGCCAGCAGCGTAGGTCGTTCAACAGGCGGAGAGACCCAGTACTTC.

The CDR3 DNA follows: TGTGCCAGCAGCCCGGGACAGAATAGCAATCAGCCCCAGCATTTT. This encodes CASSPGQNSNQPQHF. This rearrangement joins TRBV21-1 to TRBJ1-5; the D call TRBD1 from the table was never checked on the DNA. TRBV21-1 is reported as a pseudogene. The CDR3 length is 15 residues.

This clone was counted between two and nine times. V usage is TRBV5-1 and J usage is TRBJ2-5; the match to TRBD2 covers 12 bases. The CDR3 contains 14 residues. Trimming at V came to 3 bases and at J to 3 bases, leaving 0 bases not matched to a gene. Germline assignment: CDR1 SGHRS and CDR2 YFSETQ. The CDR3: CASSSSGREETQYF. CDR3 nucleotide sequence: TGCGCCAGCAGCTCTAGCGGGAGGGAAGAGACCCAGTACTTC.

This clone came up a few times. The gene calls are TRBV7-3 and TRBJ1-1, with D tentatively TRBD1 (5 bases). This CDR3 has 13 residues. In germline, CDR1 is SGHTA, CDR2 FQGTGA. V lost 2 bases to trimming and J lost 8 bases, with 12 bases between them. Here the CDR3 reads CASSLGSGAEAFF. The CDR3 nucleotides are TGTGCCAGCAGCTTAGGCTCTGGGGCCGAAGCTTTCTTT. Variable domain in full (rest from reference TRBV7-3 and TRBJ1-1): GAGVSQTPSNKVTEKGKYVELRCDPISGHTALYWYRQSLGQGPEFLIYFQGTGAADDSGLPNDRFFAVRPEGSVSTLKIQRTERGDSAVYLCASSLGSGAEAFFGQGTRLTVV.

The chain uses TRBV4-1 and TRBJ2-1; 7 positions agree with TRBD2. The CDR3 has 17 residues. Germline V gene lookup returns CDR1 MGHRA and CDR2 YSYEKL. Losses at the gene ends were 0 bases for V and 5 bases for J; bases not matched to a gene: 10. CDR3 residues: CASSQEVGRPVNNEQFF. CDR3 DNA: TGCGCCAGCAGCCAAGAGGTCGGGAGGCCCGTAAACAATGAGCAGTTCTTC.

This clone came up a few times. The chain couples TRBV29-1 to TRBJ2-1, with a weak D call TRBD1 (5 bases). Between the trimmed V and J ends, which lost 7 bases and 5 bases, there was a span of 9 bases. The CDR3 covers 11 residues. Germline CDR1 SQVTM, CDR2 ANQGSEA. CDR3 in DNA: TGCAGCGCCTGCAGGGACAATGAGCAGTTCTTC. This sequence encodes CSACRDNEQFF.

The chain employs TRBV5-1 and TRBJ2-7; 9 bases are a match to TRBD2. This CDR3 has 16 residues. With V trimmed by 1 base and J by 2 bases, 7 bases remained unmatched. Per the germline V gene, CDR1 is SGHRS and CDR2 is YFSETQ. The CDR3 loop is CASSLPGTSIPYEQYF. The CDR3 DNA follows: TGCGCCAGCAGCTTGCCCGGGACTAGCATCCCCTACGAGCAGTACTTC.

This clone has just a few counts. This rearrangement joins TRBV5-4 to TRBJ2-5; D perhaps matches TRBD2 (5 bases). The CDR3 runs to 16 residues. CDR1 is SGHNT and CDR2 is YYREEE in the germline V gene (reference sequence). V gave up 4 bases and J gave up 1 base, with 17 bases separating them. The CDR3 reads CASSPSPLASQETQYF. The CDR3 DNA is TGTGCCAGCAGCCCCTCCCCGCTAGCCTCCCAAGAGACCCAGTACTTC.

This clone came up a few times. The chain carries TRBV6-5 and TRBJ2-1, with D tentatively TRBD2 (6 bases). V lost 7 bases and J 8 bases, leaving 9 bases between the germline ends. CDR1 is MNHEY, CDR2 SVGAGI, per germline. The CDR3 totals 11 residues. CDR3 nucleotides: TGTGCCAGCACGACGGGGGATGAGCAGTTCTTC. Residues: CASTTGDEQFF.

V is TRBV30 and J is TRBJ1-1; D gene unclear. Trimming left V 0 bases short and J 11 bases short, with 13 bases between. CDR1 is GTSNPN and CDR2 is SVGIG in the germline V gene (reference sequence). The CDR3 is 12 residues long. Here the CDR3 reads CAWSVSAAGAFF. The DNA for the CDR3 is TGTGCCTGGAGTGTGTCGGCCGCGGGGGCTTTCTTT.

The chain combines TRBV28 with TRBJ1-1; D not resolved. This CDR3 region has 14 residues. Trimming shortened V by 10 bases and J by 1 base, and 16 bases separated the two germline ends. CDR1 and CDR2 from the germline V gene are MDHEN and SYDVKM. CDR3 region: CATSEAGGNTEAFF. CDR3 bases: TGTGCCACCAGCGAGGCGGGCGGGAACACTGAAGCTTTCTTT.